This T cell receptor beta chain was identified during a study of T cell responses to AZD1222 COVID-19 vaccine. There are 14 residues in the CDR3. The V and J ends lost 0 bases and 6 bases respectively, with 9 bases between them. Germline V gene sequence: CDR1 GTSNPN, CDR2 SVGIG (reference sequence). In its sample, this clone was seen a few times. Its antigen is not known. Assay: immunoSEQ multiplex PCR; the TCRdb copy retains only in-frame clones and omits some. The profile covers roughly 160,000 clones, with just under 95% appearing a single time and 1.5% to 2% taken by the ten largest. Findings and caveats of the study: Epitopes outside B.1.351 and B.1.1.7 mutated regions reportedly drew nearly half of spike TCRs. The donors showed a predominance of white British ancestry and of females, with possible underestimation of clonal diversity.

The sequence came from an adult in good health. The chain combines TRBV30 with TRBJ1-6; D not resolved. Sequencing was performed on peripheral blood, taken on day 0 of AZD1222 vaccination. In nucleotides, the CDR3 is TGTGCCTGGAGTGTCCGGCAGATTAATTCACCCCTCCACTTT. Its protein product is CAWSVRQINSPLHF.